These 26 T cell receptor beta chains were sequenced from one sample in a study of radiotherapy plus CTLA-4 blockade in lung cancer. Measured with immunoSEQ multiplex PCR; TCRdb has only the in-frame clones, and not every one. The sample contains 77,000 or so clones, roughly 70% of which appear only once. The source was peripheral blood, collected from a patient treated with radiotherapy plus ipilimumab. The receptors shown here come from a human donor with non-small cell lung cancer whose response to radiotherapy plus ipilimumab could not be evaluated.

V usage is TRBV5-5 and J usage is TRBJ1-1; 7 bases match TRBD1. V lost 3 bases, J lost 0 bases, and 11 bases stayed unmatched. The CDR3 is 17 amino acids. CDR1 and CDR2 from the germline V gene are SGHKS and YYEKEE (reference sequence). The CDR3 sequence is CASSSLQGQLLNTEAFF. The CDR3 coding sequence is TGTGCCAGCAGCTCACTTCAGGGACAGCTTTTGAACACTGAAGCTTTCTTT.

This rearrangement joins TRBV29-1 to TRBJ2-3, with 10 bases matching TRBD1. The J segment lost 3 bases and the V segment lost 7 bases, leaving 10 bases of the junction unmatched. CDR1 and CDR2 (germline): SQVTM, ANQGSEA. This CDR3 has 15 residues. CDR3: CSGDGGTGATDTQYF. The DNA for the CDR3 is TGCAGCGGTGATGGAGGGACAGGGGCAACAGATACGCAGTATTTT.

This clone was recorded a few times. The chain links TRBV18 to TRBJ2-7; no reliable D call. Trimming left V 3 bases short and J 5 bases short, with 20 bases between. Germline V gene sequence: CDR1 KGHSH, CDR2 LQKENI. The CDR3 sequence is 16 residues long. CDR3 residues: CASSPGPIGLTDEQYF. In nucleotides, the CDR3 is TGTGCCAGCTCACCTGGGCCGATCGGTCTGACGGACGAGCAGTACTTC.

This chain links TRBV27 with TRBJ2-5; 7 bases fit TRBD2. The CDR3 extends over 16 amino acids. Trimming at V came to 9 bases and at J to 5 bases, leaving 18 bases not matched to a gene. The germline CDR1 and CDR2 sequences are MNHEY and SMNVEV (reference sequence). The CDR3 sequence: CASRRTSQFGWETQYF. In DNA, the CDR3 is TGTGCCAGTCGGAGGACTAGTCAGTTTGGGTGGGAGACCCAGTACTTC.

The chain is built from TRBV28 and TRBJ2-1, with 7 bases matching TRBD1. CDR1 is MDHEN and CDR2 is SYDVKM in the germline V gene. Trimming cost V 2 bases and J 4 bases; bases outside gene matches: 5. The CDR3 totals 15 residues. The CDR3, as DNA: TGTGCCAGCAGTTTAGAAGGGGGCGCTTACAATGAGCAGTTCTTC. Its translation: CASSLEGGAYNEQFF. The full variable domain, its missing parts supplied by reference TRBV28 and TRBJ2-1, is DVKVTQSSRYLVKRTGEKVFLECVQDMDHENMFWYRQDPGLGLRLIYFSYDVKMKEKGDIPEGYSVSREKKERFSLILESASTNQTSMYLCASSLEGGAYNEQFFGPGTRLTVL.

The V and J genes are TRBV5-6 and TRBJ1-3, with no clear D. CDR1 is SGHDT, CDR2 YYEEEE, per germline. CDR3 size: 15 residues. The ends were cut back, 1 base at V and 0 bases at J, with 8 bases in the middle. CDR3 sequence (DNA): TGTGCCAGCAGCTTGTATGCAGTCTCTGGAAACACCATATATTTT. Encoded protein: CASSLYAVSGNTIYF.

The V and J genes are TRBV12-5 and TRBJ2-5, with a weak D call TRBD2 (5 bases). This CDR3 has 18 amino acids. Germline CDR1 is LGHNT and CDR2 is FRNRAP. Trimming took off 1 base at V and 2 bases at J, with 20 bases between the two ends. The CDR3 DNA reads TGTGCTAGTGGTTTGGACCCCCTCGCAGTTGGCGGGCAAGAGACCCAGTACTTC. Translated: CASGLDPLAVGGQETQYF.

This chain connects TRBV7-3 to TRBJ2-3, with 8 bases aligning to TRBD2. V gave up 2 bases and J gave up 1 base; unmatched junction bases: 2. From germline, CDR1 is SGHTA and CDR2 FQGTGA. The CDR3 runs 15 residues. CDR3 region: CASSLSRGGTDTQYF. The CDR3 nucleotides are TGTGCCAGCAGCTTATCGCGGGGGGGCACAGATACGCAGTATTTT. The complete variable domain, with remaining parts taken from reference TRBV7-3 and TRBJ2-3, reads GAGVSQTPSNKVTEKGKYVELRCDPISGHTALYWYRQSLGQGPEFLIYFQGTGAADDSGLPNDRFFAVRPEGSVSTLKIQRTERGDSAVYLCASSLSRGGTDTQYFGPGTRLTVL.

The genes are TRBV27 and TRBJ2-7; D is unclear. The germline V gene has CDR1 MNHEY and CDR2 SMNVEV (reference sequence). This CDR3 has 14 amino acids. V shed 0 bases and J shed 5 bases, with 11 bases lying between them. CDR3 DNA sequence: TGTGCCAGCAGTTTATCGATTTCCCGGGACGAGCAGTACTTC. Translation: CASSLSISRDEQYF.

The chain uses TRBV4-1 and TRBJ2-3; D is undetermined. Germline V lookup: CDR1 MGHRA, CDR2 YSYEKL. Between the trimmed V and J ends, which lost 1 base and 1 base, there was a span of 9 bases. The CDR3 is made up of 15 amino acids. The CDR3 protein is CASSQVQFGTDTQYF. The DNA for the CDR3 is TGCGCCAGCAGCCAAGTTCAGTTCGGCACAGATACGCAGTATTTT.

The chain has TRBV11-3 and TRBJ2-7; D may be TRBD1 (5 bases). The CDR3 spans 13 residues. V was cut by 3 bases and J by 6 bases, with 12 bases left in between. Germline lookup yields CDR1 SGHNT and CDR2 YENEEA. CDR3 nucleotides: TGTGCCAGCAGCTTTATCAGTAGGGGCGAGCAGTACTTC. This gives the protein CASSFISRGEQYF.

The chain has TRBV29-1 and TRBJ2-2, with D perhaps matching TRBD2 (5 bases). CDR1 is SQVTM and CDR2 is ANQGSEA in the germline V gene. This CDR3 is 12 amino acids long. V lost 7 bases and J lost 6, with 12 bases in between. As DNA, the CDR3 is TGCAGCGCAAAACTAGTCCCCGGGGAGCTGTTTTTT. As protein: CSAKLVPGELFF.

This clone was seen more than once but under ten times. The chain couples TRBV28 to TRBJ2-5, with D tentatively TRBD2 (5 bases). CDR1 and CDR2 (germline): MDHEN, SYDVKM. The CDR3 covers 14 residues. V gave up 2 bases and J gave up 5 bases, with 12 bases separating them. The CDR3 spells CASSLPGSGETQYF. The CDR3 DNA reads as TGTGCCAGCAGTTTACCCGGTTCGGGGGAGACCCAGTACTTC.

V is TRBV30 and J is TRBJ1-2, with 7 bases lining up with TRBD1. This CDR3 contains 15 residues. Trimming cost V 5 bases and J 6 bases; bases outside gene matches: 15. Germline V CDR1 and CDR2: GTSNPN, SVGIG (reference sequence). The CDR3 here is CAWFRDSATRDGYTF. Written as DNA, the CDR3 is TGTGCCTGGTTTCGGGACAGCGCAACCAGGGATGGCTACACCTTC.

The chain combines TRBV6-5 with TRBJ2-7; 7 bases agree with TRBD1. The junction had 5 bases not matched to a gene; V was cut back by 7 bases and J by 2 bases. This CDR3 has 13 residues. Germline lookup yields CDR1 MNHEY and CDR2 SVGAGI. The DNA for the CDR3 is TGTGCCAGCAAGTTGGGACAGACCTACGAGCAGTACTTC. Translation gives CASKLGQTYEQYF.

This chain links TRBV28 with TRBJ1-6, with a weak D call TRBD1 (5 bases). CDR3 length: 16 amino acids. The ends were cut back, 5 bases at V and 4 bases at J, with 15 bases in the middle. CDR1 and CDR2 from the germline V gene are MDHEN and SYDVKM. The CDR3 DNA sequence: TGTGCCAGCAGTAGCATGGGGACTGGTTATAATTCACCCCTCCACTTT. Protein sequence: CASSSMGTGYNSPLHF.

Written as DNA, the CDR3 is TGCGCCAGCAGCTCGGACAGGGTTGGTGGTAATGAAAAACTGTTTTTT. Protein product: CASSSDRVGGNEKLFF. The chain links TRBV5-1 to TRBJ1-4; TRBD1 aligns across 8 bases. This CDR3 contains 16 residues. Losses at the gene ends were 3 bases for V and 4 bases for J; bases not matched to a gene: 8. The germline V gene has CDR1 SGHRS and CDR2 YFSETQ.

The chain employs TRBV7-2 and TRBJ2-1; 10 bases match TRBD1. After removal of 10 bases from V and 0 bases from J, the junction contained 15 bases not matched to a gene. Germline V gives CDR1 SGHTA, CDR2 FQGNSA. The CDR3 runs to 18 residues. CDR3 in DNA: TGTGCCATCGGTCCGGGACAGGGGAGGAAGAGCTCCTACAATGAGCAGTTCTTC. This sequence encodes CAIGPGQGRKSSYNEQFF.

This clone was seen a few times. Other DNA sequences of this sample code for an identical CDR3. The V call is TRBV5-1, the J call TRBJ1-3; D ambiguous. Germline-derived CDR1 and CDR2 are SGHRS and YFSETQ. V lost 0 bases and J lost 0, with 4 bases in between. The CDR3 runs to 14 residues. DNA of the CDR3: TGCGCCAGCAGCTTGGCTATCTCTGGAAACACCATATATTTT. Translating it yields CASSLAISGNTIYF.

V usage is TRBV28 and J usage is TRBJ2-2; 11 bases fit TRBD1. CDR3 size: 15 residues. V lost 6 bases to trimming and J lost 5 bases; unmatched junction nucleotides: 5. Per the germline V gene, CDR1 is MDHEN and CDR2 is SYDVKM. CDR3 sequence (DNA): TGTGCCAGCAGGGTATGGGACAGGGGGACCGGGGAGCTGTTTTTT. This encodes CASRVWDRGTGELFF.

The rearrangement links TRBV18 to TRBJ2-1, with 9 bases lining up with TRBD2. CDR3 length: 18 amino acids. Germline values: CDR1 KGHSH, CDR2 LQKENI. V lost 4 bases and J lost 4; bases outside the gene matches: 14. This chain's CDR3 is CASSLRSASGNIYNEQFF. DNA of the CDR3: TGTGCCAGCTCACTAAGATCCGCTAGCGGGAACATATACAATGAGCAGTTCTTC.

This clone was seen once. The chain is built from TRBV6-1 and TRBJ1-4; TRBD1 matches at 10 bases. V was pared by 4 bases and J by 5 bases, with 4 bases of the junction left unmatched. This CDR3 is 15 amino acids long. Germline values: CDR1 MNHNS, CDR2 SASEGT. CDR3 DNA sequence: TGTGCCAGCAGTGGGCCGGGACAGGGGAATGAAAAACTGTTTTTT. It is translated as CASSGPGQGNEKLFF.

This clone has at least ten counts. The chain employs TRBV28 and TRBJ1-1; D is possibly TRBD1 (5 bases). The ends were cut back, 6 bases at V and 3 bases at J, with 14 bases in the middle. The CDR3 runs to 14 residues. Per germline, CDR1 MDHEN and CDR2 SYDVKM. CDR3 sequence: CASSPDSRYTEAFF. As DNA, the CDR3 is TGTGCCAGCAGCCCCGACAGCCGGTACACTGAAGCTTTCTTT.

The CDR3 loop is CASSMTGNYGYTF. CDR3 nucleotides: TGTGCCAGTAGTATGACGGGAAACTATGGCTACACCTTC. V and J are TRBV19 and TRBJ1-2; D is undetermined. V was shortened by 3 bases and J by 2 bases, with 7 bases between the two germline ends. This CDR3 comprises 13 residues. Germline V gene data show CDR1 as LNHDA and CDR2 as SQIVND (reference sequence).

This clone was detected a few times. The chain joins TRBV28 to TRBJ1-2, with D possibly TRBD1 on 5 matching bases. V lost 4 bases, J lost 4 bases, and 13 bases lay in between. This CDR3 is 14 amino acids long. CDR1 MDHEN and CDR2 SYDVKM come from the germline V gene. CDR3 in DNA: TGTGCCAGCAGTTCGGGGGAGCAAGCCTATGGCTACACCTTC. It codes for CASSSGEQAYGYTF.

J is TRBJ2-4 and V is TRBV6-5, with TRBD2 matching over 7 bases. This CDR3 is 15 amino acids long. V was pared by 0 bases and J by 7 bases, with 6 bases of the junction left unmatched. CDR1 MNHEY and CDR2 SVGAGI come from the germline V gene. The chain's CDR3 is CASSYSGGEGNIQYF. The CDR3 DNA is TGTGCCAGCAGTTACTCGGGCGGGGAGGGGAACATTCAGTACTTC.